This T cell receptor beta chain is drawn from a study of T cells after yellow fever vaccination. A 5'RACE template-switching step, the method used to make TCR cDNA, added a universal primer site and UMIs. TCRdb analysed the 5' RACE reads with MiXCR anew, one entry per CDR3 protein. The sample holds a few hundred thousand distinct CDR3 sequences, 15% to 20% seen once. The trim removed 5 bases at V and 2 bases at J, leaving 6 bases unmatched. The CDR3 totals 15 residues. Germline CDR1 DFQATT, CDR2 SNEGSKA (reference sequence). The material was PBMCs, obtained 15 days after the yellow fever booster vaccination. The chain has TRBV20-1 and TRBJ2-1; TRBD2 agrees at 10 bases. The receptor was isolated from a man aged 25 to 45 who received the YFV17D yellow fever vaccine. The CDR3 bases are TGCAGTGCTTCTAGCGGGAGTAGGACCTACAATGAGCAGTTCTTC. Protein: CSASSGSRTYNEQFF.